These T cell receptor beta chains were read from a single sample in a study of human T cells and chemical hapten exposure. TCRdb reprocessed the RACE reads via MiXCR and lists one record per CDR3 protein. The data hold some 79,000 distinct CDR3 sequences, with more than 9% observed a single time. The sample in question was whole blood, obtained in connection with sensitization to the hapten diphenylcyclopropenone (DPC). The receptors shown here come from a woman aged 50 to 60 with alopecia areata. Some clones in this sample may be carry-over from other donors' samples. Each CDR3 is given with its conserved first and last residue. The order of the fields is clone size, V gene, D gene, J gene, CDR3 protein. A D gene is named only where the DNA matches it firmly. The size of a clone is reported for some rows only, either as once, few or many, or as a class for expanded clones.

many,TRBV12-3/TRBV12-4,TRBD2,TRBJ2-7,CASSLGLAGAIYEQYF
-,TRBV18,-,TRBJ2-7,CASSIRTRGVTYEQYF
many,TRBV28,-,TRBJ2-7,CASSSPVGSSTGYEQYF
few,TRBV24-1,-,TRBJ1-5,CATSAGPEPQHF
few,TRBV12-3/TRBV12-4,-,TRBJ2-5,CASSRTETGVRETQYF
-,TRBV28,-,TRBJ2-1,CASRSGAGYNEQFF
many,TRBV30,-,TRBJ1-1,CAWTKNTEAFF
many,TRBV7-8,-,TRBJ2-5,CASSFSGQETQYF
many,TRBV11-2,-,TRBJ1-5,CASSLGQAMGGNQPQHF
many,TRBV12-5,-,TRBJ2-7,CASGGEFHSSYEQYF
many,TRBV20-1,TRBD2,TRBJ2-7,CSAPGTSGYEQYF
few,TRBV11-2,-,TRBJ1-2,CASSLNTGIGYTF
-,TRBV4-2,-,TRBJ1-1,CASSQDYGWYTEAFF
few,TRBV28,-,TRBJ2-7,CASSIRAPNSYEQYF
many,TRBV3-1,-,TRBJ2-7,CASSQGFRSGDEQYF
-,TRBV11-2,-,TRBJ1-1,CASKLTANTEAFF
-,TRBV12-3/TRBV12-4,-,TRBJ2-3,CASSFWIRDTDTQYF
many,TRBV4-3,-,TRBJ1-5,CASSQDQTGRNQPQHF
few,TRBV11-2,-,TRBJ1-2,CASSLGAGSGYTF
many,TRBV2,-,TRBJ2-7,CAILRTTGTATQISYEQYF
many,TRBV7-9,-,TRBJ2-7,CASSRSQVTLGEQYF
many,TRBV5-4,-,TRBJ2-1,CASSFSGGSYNEQFF
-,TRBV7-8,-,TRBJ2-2,CASRSRGLASGTGELFF
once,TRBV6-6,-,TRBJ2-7,CASSSTGAGAEQYF
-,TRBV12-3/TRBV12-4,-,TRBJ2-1,CASSLNEQFF
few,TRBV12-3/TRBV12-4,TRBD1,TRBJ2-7,CASSRDSKGYEQYF
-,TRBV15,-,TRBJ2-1,CATSRGNSEQFF
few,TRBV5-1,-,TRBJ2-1,CASSLEHHEQFF
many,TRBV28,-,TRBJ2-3,CASSLDDTQYF
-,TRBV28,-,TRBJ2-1,CASRLGAANSYNEQFF
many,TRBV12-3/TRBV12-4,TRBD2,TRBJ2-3,CASSGGITSVGTDTQYF
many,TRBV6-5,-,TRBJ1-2,CASSLRDGYGYTF
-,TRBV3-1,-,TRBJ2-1,CASSQYVSNEQFF
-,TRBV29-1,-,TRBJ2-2,CSSSTGSNTGELFF
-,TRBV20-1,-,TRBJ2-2,CSARDLWGSGNTGELFF
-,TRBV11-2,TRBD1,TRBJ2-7,CASTPATGLSYEQYF
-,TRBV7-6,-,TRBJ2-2,CASSLVKGTGELFF
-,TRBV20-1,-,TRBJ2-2,CSARISGTGELFF
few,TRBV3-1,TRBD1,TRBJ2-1,CASSPNPGQGSEQFF
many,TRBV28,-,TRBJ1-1,CASTPLVQNTEAFF
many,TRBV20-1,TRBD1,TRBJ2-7,CSARTGGSYEQYF
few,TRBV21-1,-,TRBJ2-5,CASSSQDRELEETQYF
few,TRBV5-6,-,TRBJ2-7,CASSLRPLSYEQYF
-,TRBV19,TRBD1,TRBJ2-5,CASSNRDRGGETQYF
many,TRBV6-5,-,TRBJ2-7,CASSYIRTSEQYF